The T cell receptor beta chain described here comes from a study of T cell repertoires in cytomegalovirus infection. The germline V gene encodes CDR1 SGDLS and CDR2 YYNGEE. V shed 3 bases and J 0 bases; nucleotides not matched to a gene: 3. This CDR3 has 15 residues. Each CDR3 protein is one row after TCRdb ran MiXCR on the reads. Here the sample spans some 110,000 distinct CDR3 sequences, around 10% being singletons. This clonotype was observed a few times. No antigen is known for it. The sequence was obtained from a human donor in good health (CMV status not recorded). Some clones in this sample may be carry-over from other donors' samples. Sequencing used PBMCs, sequenced either directly or after in vitro stimulation (not recorded which). The V call is TRBV9, the J call TRBJ2-1; 7 bases are shared with TRBD1. CDR3 amino acids: CASSGGTVSYNEQFF. The CDR3 nucleotides read TGTGCCAGCAGCGGAGGGACAGTCTCCTACAATGAGCAGTTCTTC.